These 4 T cell receptor beta chains came from one sample sequenced in a study of human thymus T cells. This table comes from immunoSEQ multiplex PCR, and its TCRdb copy is limited to in-frame clones, with some not included. The data contain about 50,000 clones, approximately 95% of them singletons. The sequencing input was blood. The receptors originated from a girl in the first two years of life with a congenital heart defect but otherwise immunologically healthy.

This clone was found once. At one end the junction does not follow the germline gene, possibly because of a read error. The genes are TRBV6-1 and TRBJ1-1; D not resolved. The CDR3 consists of 14 residues. Germline CDR1 MNHNS, CDR2 SASEGT. As DNA, the CDR3 is TGTGCCAGCAGCGAAGGCCCCAGTAACACTGAAGCTTTCTTT. This codes for CASSEGPSNTEAFF.

This chain joins TRBV6-1 and TRBJ2-7, with 10 bases lining up with TRBD2. The germline V gene has CDR1 MNHNS and CDR2 SASEGT. After removal of 3 bases from V and 6 bases from J, the junction contained 5 bases not matched to a gene. The CDR3 extends over 14 amino acids. The CDR3, as DNA: TGTGCCAGCAGTGAGTTAGCGGGAGGTTTCGAGCAGTACTTC. Its protein product is CASSELAGGFEQYF.

The chain employs TRBV27 and TRBJ2-1; TRBD2 matches at 7 bases. The J segment lost 4 bases and the V segment lost 4 bases, leaving 16 bases of the junction unmatched. Germline V gene data show CDR1 as MNHEY and CDR2 as SMNVEV (reference sequence). This CDR3 has 18 residues. The CDR3 nucleotides read TGTGCCAGCAGTTCTACCCACCGAGGGCTAGCGGTTTACAATGAGCAGTTCTTC. Translated: CASSSTHRGLAVYNEQFF.

The V and J genes are TRBV9 and TRBJ2-2; TRBD2 matches at 11 bases. V shed 5 bases and J 1 base; nucleotides not matched to a gene: 4. The CDR3 is 16 residues long. CDR1 is SGDLS and CDR2 is YYNGEE in the germline V gene. CDR3 region: CASSPGTSGNTGELFF. The CDR3 bases are TGTGCCAGCAGTCCCGGGACTAGCGGGAACACCGGGGAGCTGTTTTTT.